These 14 T cell receptor beta chains share one sample of origin, sequenced in a study of cytomegalovirus exposure and HLA in healthy donors. In the PCR, 60 Vbeta and 13 Jbeta primers were used. TCRdb keeps only in-frame clones here, not all; method: immunoSEQ multiplex PCR. The sample records some 75,000 clones, over 70% being singletons. Sequencing input: PBMCs. These receptors were taken from a man younger than 35 in good health and CMV-seropositive.

This clone was picked up one time. The rearrangement uses TRBV15 and TRBJ1-1; the D is unclear. V lost 5 bases to trimming and J lost 5 bases, with 18 bases between them. This CDR3 has 15 residues. The germline V gene has CDR1 LNHNV and CDR2 YYDKDF (reference sequence). CDR3 region: CATSPGRLGATEAFF. Here the CDR3 DNA reads TGTGCCACCAGCCCCGGGAGGCTGGGTGCGACTGAAGCTTTCTTT.

The chain carries TRBV29-1 and TRBJ2-5, with TRBD2 identical over 7 bases. Looked up from germline, CDR1 is SQVTM and CDR2 is ANQGSEA. V shed 6 bases, J shed 2 bases, and the junction held 9 bases outside the gene matches. The CDR3 spans 14 residues. The CDR3 nucleotides are TGCAGCGTCGGGGGACTACTGATTCAAGAGACCCAGTACTTC. Translating gives CSVGGLLIQETQYF.

The chain recombines TRBV29-1 with TRBJ2-2; D is perhaps TRBD1 (6 bases). V dropped 0 bases and J dropped 2 bases, with 10 bases sitting between them. CDR1 SQVTM and CDR2 ANQGSEA come from the germline V gene. This CDR3 has 15 residues. CDR3 sequence (DNA): TGCAGCGTTGAAGATCCAGGGACAAACACCGGGGAGCTGTTTTTT. This encodes CSVEDPGTNTGELFF.

The rearrangement uses TRBV29-1 and TRBJ1-2, with 7 bases identical to TRBD1. The length of the CDR3 is 13 residues. CDR1 is SQVTM, CDR2 ANQGSEA, per germline. The ends lost 4 bases at V and 4 bases at J; junction bases unmatched: 6. CDR3 amino acids: CSVGTGSVYGYTF. For the CDR3, the DNA is TGCAGCGTTGGGACAGGTTCGGTCTATGGCTACACCTTC.

This rearrangement joins TRBV19 to TRBJ1-1; 7 bases align to TRBD1. Per germline, CDR1 LNHDA and CDR2 SQIVND (reference sequence). With 3 bases clipped from V and 3 bases from J, the junction kept 4 bases outside the gene matches. The CDR3 length is 14 residues. CDR3 sequence: CASSMRDRHTEAFF. The CDR3 coding sequence is TGTGCCAGTAGTATGAGGGACAGACACACTGAAGCTTTCTTT. The full variable domain, completed using reference TRBV19 and TRBJ1-1, is DGGITQSPKYLFRKEGQNVTLSCEQNLNHDAMYWYRQDPGQGLRLIYYSQIVNDFQKGDIAEGYSVSREKKESFPLTVTSAQKNPTAFYLCASSMRDRHTEAFFGQGTRLTVV.

The gene calls are TRBV5-1 and TRBJ2-1; tentative D call: TRBD1 (5 bases). Germline CDR1 is SGHRS and CDR2 is YFSETQ. The germline V and J ends were trimmed by 4 bases and 0 bases, with 14 bases remaining between them. The CDR3 spans 16 residues. The CDR3 reads CASSPGSSHSYNEQFF. CDR3 sequence (DNA): TGCGCCAGCAGCCCAGGGTCGAGCCACTCCTACAATGAGCAGTTCTTC.

The gene calls are TRBV29-1 and TRBJ2-3; no reliable D call. This CDR3 comprises 10 residues. CDR1 and CDR2 (germline): SQVTM, ANQGSEA. Deletions cut 4 bases from V and 8 bases from J, with 7 bases between. The CDR3 DNA reads TGCAGCGTTGGAGGTGGTACGCAGTATTTT. Protein product: CSVGGGTQYF.

The chain joins TRBV5-4 to TRBJ2-3, with a possible D match to TRBD1 (5 bases). V dropped 0 bases and J dropped 4 bases, with 15 bases sitting between them. The CDR3 length is 16 residues. Per the germline V gene, CDR1 is SGHNT and CDR2 is YYREEE (reference sequence). The CDR3 loop is CASSLGIKGFADTQYF. DNA of the CDR3: TGTGCCAGCAGCTTGGGGATCAAGGGGTTTGCAGATACGCAGTATTTT.

This chain links TRBV6-5 with TRBJ2-7; 8 bases agree with TRBD1. Trimming removed 6 bases from V and 5 bases from J; junction bases left unmatched: 6. Per the germline V gene, CDR1 is MNHEY and CDR2 is SVGAGI. The CDR3 runs 13 residues. CDR3 amino acids: CASSPDRDDEQYF. For the CDR3, the DNA is TGTGCCAGCAGCCCGGACAGGGATGACGAGCAGTACTTC.

The chain combines TRBV5-1 with TRBJ1-1; D unclear. Germline V CDR1 and CDR2: SGHRS, YFSETQ. V was trimmed by 4 bases and J by 5 bases, leaving 18 bases between them. This CDR3 has 15 amino acids. The chain's CDR3 is CASSGRYDTKTEAFF. In DNA form, the CDR3 reads TGCGCCAGCAGCGGTAGGTACGACACGAAAACTGAAGCTTTCTTT.

The chain recombines TRBV28 with TRBJ1-5, with 9 bases lining up with TRBD1. Germline CDR1 is MDHEN and CDR2 is SYDVKM. V was clipped by 5 bases and J by 4 bases; unmatched bases: 9. The CDR3 spans 16 residues. The chain's CDR3 is CASSPLGTGPNQPQHF. CDR3 nucleotide sequence: TGTGCCAGCAGTCCCCTCGGGACAGGGCCAAATCAGCCCCAGCATTTT.

V usage is TRBV29-1 and J usage is TRBJ1-2, with D possibly matching TRBD1 (5 bases). Per the germline V gene, CDR1 is SQVTM and CDR2 is ANQGSEA. V was trimmed by 4 bases and J by 4 bases, leaving 13 bases between them. The CDR3 consists of 13 residues. The CDR3 DNA sequence: TGCAGCGTTGTAGGGGCTGGTATCTATGGCTACACCTTC. Translation: CSVVGAGIYGYTF.

CDR3 amino acids: CASSLVQDTEAFF. The CDR3 bases are TGTGCCAGCAGCTTGGTCCAGGACACTGAAGCTTTCTTT. V usage is TRBV5-8 and J usage is TRBJ1-1; D uncertain. The germline gives CDR1 SGHTS, CDR2 YDEGEE. Trimming cost V 0 bases and J 3 bases, with 6 bases left between them. The CDR3 contains 13 residues.

J is TRBJ2-7 and V is TRBV6-5, with 7 bases that match TRBD1. The V gene's germline CDR1 is MNHEY and CDR2 SVGAGI. The CDR3 sequence is 16 residues long. The V and J ends lost 2 bases and 3 bases, in that order; junction bases with no gene match: 10. The CDR3 DNA reads as TGTGCCAGCAGTTACAGGGTAGACAGGGCGGGCTACGAGCAGTACTTC. This codes for CASSYRVDRAGYEQYF.